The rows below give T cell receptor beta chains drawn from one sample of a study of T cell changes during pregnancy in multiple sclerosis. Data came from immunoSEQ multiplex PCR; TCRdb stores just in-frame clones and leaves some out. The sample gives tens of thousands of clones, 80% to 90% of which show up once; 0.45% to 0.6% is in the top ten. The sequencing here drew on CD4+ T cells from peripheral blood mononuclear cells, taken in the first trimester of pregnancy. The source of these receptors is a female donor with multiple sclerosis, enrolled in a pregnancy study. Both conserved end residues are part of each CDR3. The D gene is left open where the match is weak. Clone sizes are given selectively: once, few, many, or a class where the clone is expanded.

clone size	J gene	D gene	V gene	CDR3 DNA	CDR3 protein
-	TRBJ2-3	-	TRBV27	TGTGCCAGCAGTTCCCCTCTGCGGACAGATACGCAGTATTTT	CASSSPLRTDTQYF
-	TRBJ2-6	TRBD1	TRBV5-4	TGTGCCAGCAGCTGGAGACAGGGAACAGGGGCCAACGTCCTGACTTTC	CASSWRQGTGANVLTF
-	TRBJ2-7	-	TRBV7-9	TGTGCCAGCAGCTTAGACGCGGGGGCCGAGCAGTACTTC	CASSLDAGAEQYF
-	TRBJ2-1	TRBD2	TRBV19	TGTGCCACCAGAAGGCGGACTAGCGGGACGAGCTCCTACAATGAGCAGTTCTTC	CATRRRTSGTSSYNEQFF
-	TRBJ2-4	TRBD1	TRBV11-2	TGTGCCAGCAGCCCGGGACAGGGGACAAACATTCAGTACTTC	CASSPGQGTNIQYF
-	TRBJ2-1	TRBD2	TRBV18	TGTGCCAGCTCAGATAGCGGGGGAAATGAGCAGTTCTTC	CASSDSGGNEQFF
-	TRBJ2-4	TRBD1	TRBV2	TGTGCCAGCAAGACAGGGGGCTTGAATGTGGCCAAAAACATTCAGTACTTC	CASKTGGLNVAKNIQYF
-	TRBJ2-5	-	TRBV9	TGTGCCAGCAGGGGGGGACTGGGCCAAGAGACCCAGTACTTC	CASRGGLGQETQYF
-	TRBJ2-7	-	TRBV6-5	TGTGCCAGCTATTCAGAACATAACTACGAGCAGTACTTC	CASYSEHNYEQYF
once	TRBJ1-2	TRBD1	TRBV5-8	TGTGCCAGCAGGCCGGGACAGGGGTATGGCTACACCTTC	CASRPGQGYGYTF
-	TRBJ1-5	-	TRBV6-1	TGTGCCAGCAGTGAACAGGGTAACCAGCCCCAGCATTTT	CASSEQGNQPQHF
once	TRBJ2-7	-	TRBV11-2	TGTGCCAGCAGTTGGGACTTGTACTCCTACGAGCAGTACTTC	CASSWDLYSYEQYF
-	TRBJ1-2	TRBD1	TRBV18	TGTGCCAGCTCACCACGGGACAGGGAGAACTATGGCTACACCTTC	CASSPRDRENYGYTF
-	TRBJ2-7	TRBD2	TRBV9	TGTGCCAGCAGCGTAGCGGCCCTTGCGGGGGGACAAGGCGAGCAGTACTTC	CASSVAALAGGQGEQYF
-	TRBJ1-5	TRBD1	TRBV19	TGTGCCAGTAGTTGGGGACAGGGCAATCAGCCCCAGCATTTT	CASSWGQGNQPQHF
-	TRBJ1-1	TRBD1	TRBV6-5	TGTGCCAGCAGTTACCCCGGACAGGGGAAACCTTTCTTT	CASSYPGQGKPFF
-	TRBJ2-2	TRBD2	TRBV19	TGTGCCAGTAGGCGACTAGCGGGCCCAACCGGGGAGCTGTTTTTT	CASRRLAGPTGELFF
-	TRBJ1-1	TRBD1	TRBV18	TGTGCCAGCTCAACGGCGGGACAGTTATCCTTTTTATACACTGAAGCTTTCTTT	CASSTAGQLSFLYTEAFF
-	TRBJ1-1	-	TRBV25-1	TGTGCCAGCAGTGAATATCAGGGAATGAACACTGAAGCTTTCTTT	CASSEYQGMNTEAFF
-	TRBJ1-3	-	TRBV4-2	TGTGCCAGCAGCCAAGATCAGGGAAACACCATATATTTT	CASSQDQGNTIYF
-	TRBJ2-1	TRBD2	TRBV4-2	TGTGCCAGCAGCCAAGCGTTGGCGGGAGGGCCGAATGAGCAGTTCTTC	CASSQALAGGPNEQFF
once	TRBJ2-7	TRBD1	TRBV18	TGTGCCAGCTCACCCCCGGGACAGGGGGCCTACGAGCAGTACTTC	CASSPPGQGAYEQYF
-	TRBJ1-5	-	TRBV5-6	TGTGCCAGCAGCTTGTTGTCAGGGGAAAATCAGCCCCAGCATTTT	CASSLLSGENQPQHF
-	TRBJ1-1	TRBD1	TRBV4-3	TGCGCCAGCAGCCCTCTCCAGGGGGCCGCCACTGAAGCTTTCTTT	CASSPLQGAATEAFF
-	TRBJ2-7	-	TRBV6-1	TGTGCCAGCAGTGAAGCCGGGGACTACGAGCAGTACTTC	CASSEAGDYEQYF
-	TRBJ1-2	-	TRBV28	TGTGCCAGCAGTTTTGGGGGGGCGGGGGATGGCTACACCTTC	CASSFGGAGDGYTF
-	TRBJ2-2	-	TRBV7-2	TGTGCCAGCAGCTCAGGGATTAGAAACGGGGAGCTGTTTTTT	CASSSGIRNGELFF
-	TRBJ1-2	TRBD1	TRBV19	TGTGCCAGTAGTCGAAAGACAGGGGTTGGCTATGGCTACACCTTC	CASSRKTGVGYGYTF
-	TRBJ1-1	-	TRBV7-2	TGTGCCAGCAGCGGGTCGGGGAACACTGAAGCTTTCTTT	CASSGSGNTEAFF
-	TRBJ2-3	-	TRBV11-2	TGTGCCAGCAGCTTTCGGGTCGGCACAGATACGCAGTATTTT	CASSFRVGTDTQYF
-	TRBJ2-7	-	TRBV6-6	TGTGCCAGCTCGGAACTAGCCTCCTACGAGCAGTACTTC	CASSELASYEQYF
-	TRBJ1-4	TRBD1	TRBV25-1	TGTGCCAGCAGTGATACCCGACAGGGGGCAAGTGAAAAACTGTTTTTT	CASSDTRQGASEKLFF
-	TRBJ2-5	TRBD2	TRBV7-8	TGTGCCAGCAGCAAGACGCTCGGGACTAGCGGGGAGACCCAGTACTTC	CASSKTLGTSGETQYF
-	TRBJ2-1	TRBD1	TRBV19	TGTGCCAGTAGCCTCGTCAGGGGGTCCACCAATGAGCAGTTCTTC	CASSLVRGSTNEQFF
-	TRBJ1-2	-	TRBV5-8	TGTGCCAGCAGCTTAAGGGGCTATGGCTACACCTTC	CASSLRGYGYTF
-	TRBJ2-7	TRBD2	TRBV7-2	TGTGCCAGCAGCTCCCGCGGGACTAGTGACTACGAGCAGTACTTC	CASSSRGTSDYEQYF
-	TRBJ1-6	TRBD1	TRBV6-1	TGTGCCAGCAGGTCTCAGGGGGTGGCTTCACCCCTCCACTTT	CASRSQGVASPLHF
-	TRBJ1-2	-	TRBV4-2	TGTGCCAGCAGCCAAGCGGGAGGGGGGAACTATGGCTACACCTTC	CASSQAGGGNYGYTF
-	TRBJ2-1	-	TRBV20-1	TGCAGTGCTAGAGCCCGGGATGAGCAGTTCTTC	CSARARDEQFF
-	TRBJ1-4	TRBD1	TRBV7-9	TGTGCCAGCAGTCGACACAGGGGGGAATCCGAAAAACTGTTTTTT	CASSRHRGESEKLFF
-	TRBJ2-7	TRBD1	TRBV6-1	TGTGCCAGCAGTGATGGCCCGGGACAGGGCTACGAGCAGTACTTC	CASSDGPGQGYEQYF
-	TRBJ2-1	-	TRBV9	TGTGCCAGCAGCTTTAGCAATGAGCAGTTCTTC	CASSFSNEQFF
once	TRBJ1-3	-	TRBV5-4	TGTGCCAGCAGCTCGGGGGGTTTTAATTCGCCGAGGGGCACCATATATTTT	CASSSGGFNSPRGTIYF
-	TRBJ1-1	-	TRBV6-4	TGTGCCAGCAGCGACGGAGGTTATGGCACTGAAGCTTTCTTT	CASSDGGYGTEAFF
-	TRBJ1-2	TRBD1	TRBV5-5	TGTGCCAGCAGCGCGGGGACAGGGGGCCTAAACTATGGCTACACCTTC	CASSAGTGGLNYGYTF
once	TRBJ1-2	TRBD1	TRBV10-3	TGTGCCATCAGTGGACAGGGCTTACCGGGGGTCACCTTC	CAISGQGLPGVTF
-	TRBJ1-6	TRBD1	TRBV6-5	TGTGCCAGCAGTTTATCAGTACAGGGGAATTCACCCCTCCACTTT	CASSLSVQGNSPLHF
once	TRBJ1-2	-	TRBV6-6	TGTGCCAGCAGTTACGGTGAGGCGGCTAACTATGGCTACACCTTC	CASSYGEAANYGYTF
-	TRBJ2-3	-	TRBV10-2	TGCGCCAGCTCAAGGACTTCACAAGGCACAGATACGCAGTATTTT	CASSRTSQGTDTQYF
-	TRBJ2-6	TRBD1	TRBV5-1	TGCGCCAGCAGTTCTTTCTCCGGGACAGGGAGCTCTGGGGCCAACGTCCTGACTTTC	CASSSFSGTGSSGANVLTF
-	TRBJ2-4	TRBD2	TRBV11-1	TGTGCCAGCAGCCAGGGACTAGTCAAAAACATTCAGTACTTC	CASSQGLVKNIQYF
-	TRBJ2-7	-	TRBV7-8	TGTGCCAGCAGCTTAGAGCTAGGGAGCTCCTACGAGCAGTACTTC	CASSLELGSSYEQYF
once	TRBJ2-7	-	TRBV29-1	TGCAGCGTTGAACAGGGGTTTCCCTCCTACGAGCAGTACTTC	CSVEQGFPSYEQYF
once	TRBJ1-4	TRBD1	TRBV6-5	TGTGCCAGCAGTTTCAGGGGGTTGCGCACTAATGAAAAACTGTTTTTT	CASSFRGLRTNEKLFF
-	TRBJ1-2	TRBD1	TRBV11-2	TGTGCCAGCAGCTTTCAACTTGGGACAGGCTATGGCTACACCTTC	CASSFQLGTGYGYTF
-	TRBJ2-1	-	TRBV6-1	TGTGCCAGCAGGACTCGCAATGAGCAGTTCTTC	CASRTRNEQFF
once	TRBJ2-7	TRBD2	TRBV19	TGTGCCAGTAGTTCCCTTGGGCGGGGGGGCGCCTACGAGCAGTACTTC	CASSSLGRGGAYEQYF